The 19 T cell receptor beta chains presented below share a single source sample, sequenced in a study of shared clonotypes between healthy human individuals. Measured with immunoSEQ multiplex PCR; TCRdb has only the in-frame clones, and not every one. In the table there are roughly 2.2 million clones, roughly 93% of which are singletons. Sequenced: naive CD4+ T cells from PBMCs. Regarding subset: CD45RA+ positively selected. The receptors here all came from a man between 18 and 35 years old in good health. Some clones in this sample may be carry-over from other donors' samples.

The genes are TRBV29-1 and TRBJ2-1; 9 nucleotides line up with TRBD2. The CDR3 is 15 amino acids. Per the germline V gene, CDR1 is SQVTM and CDR2 is ANQGSEA. V was pared by 5 bases and J by 4 bases, with 9 bases of the junction left unmatched. DNA of the CDR3: TGCAGCGTTAAGGTTCGGCGGGAGGGTTACAATGAGCAGTTCTTC. It specifies CSVKVRREGYNEQFF.

The chain recombines TRBV6-5 with TRBJ2-5, with 9 bases lining up with TRBD2. In germline, CDR1 is MNHEY, CDR2 SVGAGI. The CDR3 has 16 residues. J gave up 5 bases and V 0 bases, and 7 bases lay outside the gene matches. The CDR3 loop is CASSYSGPRGGETQYF. CDR3 coding DNA: TGTGCCAGCAGTTACTCAGGACCGCGGGGGGGGGAGACCCAGTACTTC.

The chain recombines TRBV4-2 with TRBJ2-3; possibly TRBD1 or TRBD2 for D (5 bases each). Germline CDR1 and CDR2: LGHNA and YNFKEQ. Trimming stripped 6 bases from V and 8 bases from J, with 18 bases between. The CDR3 runs to 14 residues. CDR3 coding DNA: TGTGCCAGCAGTCTAGGGACCTCGGGTGGTACGCAGTATTTT. This codes for CASSLGTSGGTQYF.

The chain links TRBV7-8 to TRBJ1-6, with TRBD1 as a possible D gene (5 bases). The CDR3 consists of 16 residues. V dropped 0 bases and J dropped 8 bases, with 14 bases sitting between them. In germline, CDR1 is SGHVS, CDR2 FQNEAQ. CDR3 nucleotides: TGTGCCAGCAGCTTAGCGGGACGGCGAGACTATTCACCCCTCCACTTT. This codes for CASSLAGRRDYSPLHF. Full variable domain (missing parts from reference TRBV7-8 and TRBJ1-6): GAGVSQSPRYKVAKRGQDVALRCDPISGHVSLFWYQQALGQGPEFLTYFQNEAQLDKSGLPSDRFFAERPEGSVSTLKIQRTQQEDSAVYLCASSLAGRRDYSPLHFGNGTRLTVT.

V usage is TRBV7-2 and J usage is TRBJ1-1; D is ambiguous. V lost 5 bases and J lost 4, with 14 bases in between. CDR1 SGHTA and CDR2 FQGNSA come from the germline V gene. This CDR3 spans 14 amino acids. The chain's CDR3 is CASSIEVIGTEAFF. For the CDR3, the DNA is TGTGCCAGCAGCATAGAAGTTATCGGCACTGAAGCTTTCTTT.

This chain joins TRBV10-3 and TRBJ1-5; possibly TRBD1 for D (6 bases). This CDR3 comprises 15 residues. With 3 bases removed from V and 4 bases from J, the gap between germline ends came to 13 bases. Germline V CDR1 and CDR2: ENHRY, SYGVKD. This chain's CDR3 is CAISESRGENQPQHF. DNA of the CDR3: TGTGCCATCAGTGAATCGAGGGGGGAAAATCAGCCCCAGCATTTT.

The chain couples TRBV5-1 to TRBJ2-7; TRBD2 aligns across 10 bases. Per germline, CDR1 SGHRS and CDR2 YFSETQ. This CDR3 spans 16 amino acids. V shed 0 bases and J 3 bases; nucleotides not matched to a gene: 6. CDR3 region: CASSLGGTSDYYEQYF. The CDR3 nucleotides are TGCGCCAGCAGCTTGGGTGGGACTAGCGATTACTACGAGCAGTACTTC.

The chain recombines TRBV14 with TRBJ1-1; possibly TRBD1 for D (5 bases). This CDR3 region has 14 residues. The V gene's germline CDR1 is SGHDN and CDR2 FVKESK. V was trimmed by 4 bases and J by 1 base, leaving 10 bases between them. This CDR3 reads CASSPRQQNTEAFF. The CDR3, as DNA: TGTGCCAGCAGCCCTCGACAGCAGAACACTGAAGCTTTCTTT.

This chain's CDR3 is CASSLGLALDTQYF. CDR3 DNA: TGTGCCAGCAGCTTAGGGCTAGCTTTAGATACGCAGTATTTT. J is TRBJ2-3 and V is TRBV11-2; weak D call: TRBD2 (5 bases). Germline V gives CDR1 SGHAT, CDR2 FQNNGV. Trimming shortened V by 1 base and J by 5 bases, and 10 bases separated the two germline ends. The CDR3 spans 14 residues.

The CDR3 nucleotides are TGTGCCAGCAGCTTGGGCGGGGGTAAGCGGTCGAACACCGGGGAGCTGTTTTTT. Its protein is CASSLGGGKRSNTGELFF. V is TRBV5-4 and J is TRBJ2-2; 7 bases line up with TRBD2. This CDR3 region has 18 residues. V was clipped by 0 bases and J by 0 bases; unmatched bases: 8. Germline CDR1 SGHNT, CDR2 YYREEE (reference sequence).

The chain is built from TRBV5-1 and TRBJ2-4, with 12 bases that match TRBD2. J lost 7 bases, V lost 2 bases, and 1 base had no gene match. This CDR3 contains 14 residues. In germline, CDR1 is SGHRS, CDR2 YFSETQ. CDR3: CASSLGTSGNIQYF. CDR3 in DNA: TGCGCCAGCAGCTTAGGGACTAGCGGGAACATTCAGTACTTC. Combining the CDR3 with reference TRBV5-1 and TRBJ2-4 gives the whole variable domain KAGVTQTPRYLIKTRGQQVTLSCSPISGHRSVSWYQQTPGQGLQFLFEYFSETQRNKGNFPGRFSGRQFSNSRSEMNVSTLELGDSALYLCASSLGTSGNIQYFGAGTRLSVL.

DNA of the CDR3: TGTGCCAGCAGTCAGACCGGATCTAACTATGGCTACACCTTC. Its translation: CASSQTGSNYGYTF. The chain has TRBV6-1 and TRBJ1-2; D gene uncertain. With 5 bases removed from V and 0 bases from J, the gap between germline ends came to 10 bases. This CDR3 contains 14 residues. Looked up from germline, CDR1 is MNHNS and CDR2 is SASEGT.

Notes on this clone: Other DNA sequences within the sample encode an identical CDR3. This chain uses TRBV28 with TRBJ2-7; 8 bases match TRBD2. Looked up from germline, CDR1 is MDHEN and CDR2 is SYDVKM. Losses at the gene ends were 7 bases for V and 0 bases for J; bases not matched to a gene: 5. The CDR3 runs 14 residues. Written as DNA, the CDR3 is TGTGCCAGCACCCGGGGGGGGAGCTCCTACGAGCAGTACTTC. Protein: CASTRGGSSYEQYF.

J is TRBJ1-1 and V is TRBV28; 11 bases agree with TRBD1. CDR1 MDHEN and CDR2 SYDVKM come from the germline V gene. Germline trimming cut 7 bases from V and 4 bases from J; bases unmatched to any gene: 8. This CDR3 comprises 15 residues. The CDR3 loop reads CASTPGGTGGTEAFF. The CDR3, as DNA: TGTGCCAGCACCCCCGGGGGGACAGGGGGCACTGAAGCTTTCTTT.

The chain uses TRBV19 and TRBJ1-2, with a tentative D call TRBD1 (5 bases). The V and J ends lost 5 bases and 0 bases respectively, with 16 bases between them. Germline loops: CDR1 LNHDA, CDR2 SQIVND (reference sequence). This CDR3 is 16 amino acids long. The CDR3 spells CASSPQGLVANYGYTF. The DNA of the CDR3 is TGTGCCAGTAGTCCTCAGGGCCTCGTGGCTAACTATGGCTACACCTTC.

A note on this clone: A junction end diverges from the germline sequence, so it may reflect a read error. This chain joins TRBV28 and TRBJ1-3, with unresolved D. This CDR3 has 10 amino acids. Germline V gene data show CDR1 as MDHEN and CDR2 as SYDVKM. The CDR3 is CAIGELKLDF. Written as DNA, the CDR3 is TGTGCCATCGGGGAACTCAAGTTGGATTTT.

The rearrangement links TRBV30 to TRBJ1-5, with unresolved D. This CDR3 has 14 amino acids. Germline V gives CDR1 GTSNPN, CDR2 SVGIG (reference sequence). The ends were cut back, 0 bases at V and 1 base at J, with 7 bases in the middle. The CDR3 DNA follows: TGTGCCTGGAGTGTCCTACCCAGCAATCAGCCCCAGCATTTT. This translates into CAWSVLPSNQPQHF.

The chain uses TRBV28 and TRBJ1-3, with 7 bases matching TRBD1. Germline CDR1 MDHEN, CDR2 SYDVKM. The CDR3 contains 15 residues. The ends lost 2 bases at V and 4 bases at J; junction bases unmatched: 5. CDR3 loop: CASSLPGDRGNTIYF. The CDR3 nucleotides are TGTGCCAGCAGTTTACCAGGGGACAGAGGAAACACCATATATTTT. The full variable domain, in which reference TRBV28 and TRBJ1-3 provide the parts outside the CDR3, is DVKVTQSSRYLVKRTGEKVFLECVQDMDHENMFWYRQDPGLGLRLIYFSYDVKMKEKGDIPEGYSVSREKKERFSLILESASTNQTSMYLCASSLPGDRGNTIYFGEGSWLTVV.

The genes are TRBV9 and TRBJ2-3; D is uncertain. Germline V gene sequence: CDR1 SGDLS, CDR2 YYNGEE. The CDR3 runs to 20 residues. Trimming shortened V by 0 bases and J by 0 bases, and 23 bases separated the two germline ends. CDR3 sequence reads: CASSVEISAGSYPSTDTQYF. In DNA form, the CDR3 reads TGTGCCAGCAGCGTAGAAATTTCGGCAGGATCCTACCCTAGCACAGATACGCAGTATTTT.